A selection of T cell receptor beta chains follows, all from one sample in a study of T cell responses to AZD1222 COVID-19 vaccine. The method was immunoSEQ multiplex PCR; TCRdb's version includes in-frame clones alone and lacks a portion of them. Of around 100,000 clones in the sample, approximately 90% were seen once. Sequencing used peripheral blood, obtained on day 0 of AZD1222 vaccination. These receptors were obtained from an adult in good health. CDR3s include the opening cysteine and the closing phenylalanine or tryptophan. Fields, in order: V gene, clone size, CDR3 length, J gene, D gene, CDR3 protein, CDR3 DNA. D genes are given only for firm matches. Clone size is stated in some rows and not others, as once, few, many or a class when expanded.

TRBV3-1/TRBV3-2	NA	15	TRBJ1-2	TRBD1	CASSHVRTGGDGYTF	TGTGCCAGCAGCCATGTCAGGACAGGGGGCGATGGCTACACCTTC
TRBV6-1	NA	15	TRBJ2-5	NA	CASSDQPGGQETQYF	TGTGCCAGCAGTGATCAACCTGGGGGCCAAGAGACCCAGTACTTC
TRBV5-4	NA	13	TRBJ1-2	NA	CASSLGLHRGYTF	TGTGCCAGCAGCTTGGGTCTCCATCGGGGCTACACCTTC
TRBV5-1	NA	14	TRBJ2-5	TRBD1	CASSLATGVETQYF	TGCGCCAGCAGCTTGGCAACAGGGGTAGAGACCCAGTACTTC
TRBV6-1	once	15	TRBJ2-1	TRBD2	CASSDGAGGVNEQFF	TGTGCCAGCAGTGATGGGGCGGGAGGTGTAAATGAGCAGTTCTTC
TRBV18	NA	16	TRBJ1-3	TRBD1	CASSPLGDRAGNTIYF	TGTGCCAGCTCTCCCCTCGGGGACAGGGCTGGAAACACCATATATTTT
TRBV10-3	NA	13	TRBJ1-2	NA	CAISLLKGHGYTF	TGTGCCATCAGTCTACTAAAAGGACATGGCTACACCTTC
TRBV4-3	NA	16	TRBJ2-3	NA	CASSLSAELRTDTQYF	TGCGCCAGCAGCCTCAGCGCTGAACTACGCACAGATACGCAGTATTTT
TRBV15	NA	13	TRBJ2-7	NA	CATDTSGGSEQYF	TGTGCCACTGACACCTCCGGGGGATCGGAGCAGTACTTC
TRBV5-1	NA	15	TRBJ2-3	TRBD1	CASSPGQDFTDTQYF	TGCGCCAGCAGCCCGGGACAGGATTTCACAGATACGCAGTATTTT
TRBV6-6	NA	13	TRBJ1-2	NA	CASSLDLYYGYTF	TGTGCCAGCAGCCTGGACTTATACTATGGCTACACCTTC
TRBV18	few	14	TRBJ1-1	NA	CASSPVTENTEAFF	TGTGCCAGCTCACCAGTCACGGAGAACACTGAAGCTTTCTTT
TRBV3-1/TRBV3-2	NA	17	TRBJ2-4	NA	CASSSLYPIQRKNIQYF	TGTGCCAGCAGCTCGCTCTATCCCATTCAAAGAAAAAACATTCAGTACTTC
TRBV9	NA	15	TRBJ1-1	NA	CASSAEAAKGTEAFF	TGTGCCAGCAGCGCCGAGGCGGCAAAAGGAACTGAAGCTTTCTTT
TRBV6-5	NA	14	TRBJ1-6	TRBD1	CASGPGGYNSPLHF	TGTGCCAGCGGACCAGGGGGATATAATTCACCCCTCCACTTT
TRBV18	NA	17	TRBJ1-2	NA	CASSPPSNPGTDYGYTF	TGTGCCAGCTCACCTCCCTCTAATCCCGGGACGGACTATGGCTACACCTTC
TRBV18	NA	16	TRBJ1-2	NA	CASSLRQPEVAYGYTF	TGTGCCAGCTCACTCCGACAGCCCGAAGTCGCATATGGCTACACCTTC
TRBV15	NA	15	TRBJ1-3	NA	CATSRDPGSGNTIYF	TGTGCCACCAGCAGAGATCCAGGGTCTGGAAACACCATATATTTT
TRBV7-2	NA	15	TRBJ1-4	NA	CASSLMGLGEEKLFF	TGTGCCAGCAGCTTAATGGGCCTGGGAGAGGAAAAACTGTTTTTT